The 24 T cell receptor beta chains below all came from one sample that was sequenced in a study of T-cell reconstitution after alpha-beta-depleted transplantation in children. For TCRbeta, the library was prepared with unique molecular identifiers. Each CDR3 protein gets one entry after TCRdb re-called the PCR reads with MiXCR. The sample yields 700,000 to 850,000 distinct CDR3 sequences, 16% seen once. The sequences come from PBMCs, mostly from graft donor cells, collected 360 days after TCRalphabeta/CD19-depleted stem cell transplant. All receptors come from a male patient younger than 18 who had a stem cell transplant for acute lymphoblastic leukemia, so the T cells may come from the graft donor.

There are many counts of this clonotype. This chain joins TRBV4-1 and TRBJ2-5; D may be TRBD1 (6 bases). This CDR3 has 14 amino acids. Germline-derived CDR1 and CDR2 are MGHRA and YSYEKL. V lost 11 bases, J lost 0 bases, and 16 bases lay in between. The CDR3, as DNA: TGCGCCTCTAAGGGGGAGTTCTACCAAGAGACCCAGTACTTC. Its translation: CASKGEFYQETQYF.

The sample holds a few counts of this clonotype. The V gene is TRBV9, the J gene TRBJ2-6, with 8 bases lining up with TRBD1. The CDR3 is 19 amino acids. Germline lookup yields CDR1 SGDLS and CDR2 YYNGEE. V trimming: 4 bases; J trimming: 6 bases; junction bases outside the gene matches: 18. CDR3 in amino acids: CASSQMGTGASLSANVLTF. The DNA of the CDR3 is TGTGCCAGCAGCCAGATGGGGACAGGCGCCTCCCTTTCGGCCAACGTCCTGACTTTC.

This clonotype was picked up a small number of times. The chain employs TRBV20-1 and TRBJ2-1, with a weak D call TRBD2 (5 bases). V lost 6 bases and J 8 bases, leaving 14 bases between the germline ends. The CDR3 runs 12 residues. Per the germline V gene, CDR1 is DFQATT and CDR2 is SNEGSKA (reference sequence). The CDR3 DNA follows: TGCAGTGCAAGTCATGGGAGCGATGAGCAGTTCTTC. As protein: CSASHGSDEQFF.

The V gene is TRBV12-3 or TRBV12-4, the J gene TRBJ2-1; TRBD2 agrees at 7 bases. The CDR3 has 17 amino acids. V dropped 3 bases and J dropped 8; count of bases not matched to a gene: 16. The CDR3 DNA reads as TGTGCCAGCAGTTTCCCCCGGGACTCCCCGGGGAGGGATGAGCAGTTCTTC. It is translated as CASSFPRDSPGRDEQFF.

The chain joins TRBV14 to TRBJ2-2; 7 bases line up with TRBD1. CDR1 SGHDN and CDR2 FVKESK come from the germline V gene. This CDR3 contains 16 residues. Trimming took 4 bases from V and 4 from J; bases not matched to a gene: 9. The CDR3 is CASSRERQGSTGELFF. CDR3 DNA sequence: TGTGCCAGCAGCCGGGAAAGACAGGGTTCCACCGGGGAGCTGTTTTTT.

This clonotype was counted at least ten times. This chain joins TRBV29-1 and TRBJ2-2; either TRBD1 or TRBD2 may fit D (5 bases each). Germline values: CDR1 SQVTM, CDR2 ANQGSEA. CDR3 length: 14 amino acids. V was trimmed by 3 bases and J by 0 bases, leaving 8 bases between them. DNA for the CDR3: TGCAGCGTTGACGGGACCGCGAACACCGGGGAGCTGTTTTTT. It specifies CSVDGTANTGELFF.

This sequence joins TRBV20-1 and TRBJ2-1, with 14 bases lining up with TRBD2. Germline values: CDR1 DFQATT, CDR2 SNEGSKA (reference sequence). V dropped 1 base and J dropped 7; count of bases not matched to a gene: 9. CDR3 length: 17 residues. The chain's CDR3 is CSARVPTTSGRVNEQFF. CDR3 DNA: TGCAGTGCTAGAGTGCCCACGACTAGCGGGAGGGTAAATGAGCAGTTCTTC.

Ten or more counts support this clonotype. The gene calls are TRBV20-1 and TRBJ1-1; D gene ambiguous. This CDR3 has 13 amino acids. Per germline, CDR1 DFQATT and CDR2 SNEGSKA (reference sequence). Trimming cost V 3 bases and J 1 base, with 9 bases left between them. This CDR3 reads CSASISRNTEAFF. The CDR3 region has the DNA TGCAGTGCTAGTATTTCCCGGAACACTGAAGCTTTCTTT.

The chain couples TRBV20-1 to TRBJ2-1; no reliable D call. V lost 0 bases and J lost 1, with 10 bases in between. CDR3 size: 15 residues. Germline CDR1 and CDR2: DFQATT and SNEGSKA (reference sequence). The CDR3 DNA sequence: TGCAGTGCTAGAGACCTAGAACGTTCCTACAATGAGCAGTTCTTC. Its translation: CSARDLERSYNEQFF.

This clonotype came up a few times. J is TRBJ2-3 and V is TRBV6-1, with 8 bases aligning to TRBD2. Germline V gene sequence: CDR1 MNHNS, CDR2 SASEGT. Trimming at V came to 6 bases and at J to 4 bases, leaving 9 bases not matched to a gene. The CDR3 has 15 residues. CDR3 region: CASRIQRESADTQYF. The CDR3 DNA is TGTGCCAGCAGGATTCAGCGGGAGTCGGCAGATACGCAGTATTTT.

J is TRBJ1-5 and V is TRBV5-6, with D possibly TRBD1 on 5 matching bases. The CDR3 spans 15 residues. CDR1 SGHDT and CDR2 YYEEEE come from the germline V gene. Deletions cut 0 bases from V and 6 bases from J, with 13 bases between. The chain's CDR3 is CASSLVNARGQPQHF. In nucleotides, the CDR3 is TGTGCCAGCAGCTTGGTTAACGCGAGGGGTCAGCCCCAGCATTTT.

The chain links TRBV4-2 to TRBJ2-1; 9 positions agree with TRBD2. The CDR3 consists of 17 residues. The germline gives CDR1 LGHNA, CDR2 YNFKEQ. The J segment lost 6 bases and the V segment lost 6 bases, leaving 15 bases of the junction unmatched. The CDR3 coding sequence is TGTGCCAGCAGTCCCGCACCCCTAGCGGGATTACCCAATGAGCAGTTCTTC. Protein product: CASSPAPLAGLPNEQFF.

The rearrangement uses TRBV5-1 and TRBJ2-7, with 10 bases matching TRBD1. The CDR3 loop spans 14 amino acids. V lost 4 bases and J lost 3; bases outside the gene matches: 4. Looked up from germline, CDR1 is SGHRS and CDR2 is YFSETQ. CDR3 residues: CASSIGQGVYEQYF. DNA for the CDR3: TGCGCCAGCAGCATTGGACAGGGGGTCTACGAGCAGTACTTC.

This clonotype came up a few times. The V and J genes are TRBV6-6 and TRBJ2-7; D is perhaps TRBD2 (6 bases). Germline V gene lookup returns CDR1 MNHNY and CDR2 SVGAGI (reference sequence). This CDR3 has 13 amino acids. The V gene lost 5 bases and the J gene lost 6 bases, with 14 bases spanning the gap. This chain's CDR3 is CASSPPGVVEQYF. The CDR3 DNA is TGTGCCAGCAGTCCCCCGGGGGTAGTCGAGCAGTACTTC.

The chain carries TRBV2 and TRBJ2-1; no clear D gene. V lost 8 bases, J lost 3 bases, and 11 bases lay in between. Germline V gene sequence: CDR1 SNHLY, CDR2 FYNNEI. The CDR3 has 13 amino acids. The CDR3 is CASRADIYNEQFF. CDR3 bases: TGTGCCAGCCGGGCGGATATCTACAATGAGCAGTTCTTC.

The J gene is TRBJ2-3, the V gene TRBV29-1; D not certain. The V end lost 6 bases, the J end lost 1 base, and 11 bases lay between the germline ends. The CDR3 length is 13 residues. Germline V CDR1 and CDR2: SQVTM, ANQGSEA. Written as DNA, the CDR3 is TGCAGCGTCTGCCCGCGTGGCACAGATACGCAGTATTTT. It is translated as CSVCPRGTDTQYF.

J is TRBJ2-1 and V is TRBV20-1; weak D call: TRBD1 (5 bases). Germline V gene sequence: CDR1 DFQATT, CDR2 SNEGSKA (reference sequence). The CDR3 spans 16 residues. V shed 0 bases and J shed 0 bases, with 12 bases lying between them. The CDR3 spells CSARDQQARSYNEQFF. The CDR3 bases are TGCAGTGCTAGAGATCAACAGGCGCGCTCCTACAATGAGCAGTTCTTC.

A few counts support this clonotype. The rearrangement uses TRBV7-2 and TRBJ2-3; 11 nucleotides agree with TRBD2. Germline values: CDR1 SGHTA, CDR2 FQGNSA. Germline trimming cut 5 bases from V and 8 bases from J; bases unmatched to any gene: 9. CDR3 length: 15 amino acids. CDR3 sequence reads: CASSKGLAAQVTQYF. The CDR3 DNA follows: TGTGCCAGCAGCAAGGGACTAGCGGCCCAGGTTACGCAGTATTTT.

The chain is built from TRBV7-2 and TRBJ2-4; D possibly corresponds to TRBD2 (6 bases). V was pared by 5 bases and J by 6 bases, with 14 bases between. The CDR3 covers 14 residues. Germline V gene data show CDR1 as SGHTA and CDR2 as FQGNSA. CDR3 bases: TGTGCCAGCAGCCCGTGGGACTCACTAAACATTCAGTACTTC. It yields the protein CASSPWDSLNIQYF.

The chain recombines TRBV24-1 with TRBJ2-3; D might be TRBD1 or TRBD2, each matching 5 bases. Trimming took 0 bases from V and 1 from J, leaving 13 bases between them. CDR1 is KGHDR, CDR2 SFDVKD, per germline. The CDR3 length is 17 residues. This chain's CDR3 is CATSDLVGGRGTDTQYF. Written as DNA, the CDR3 is TGTGCCACCAGTGATTTGGTTGGGGGTAGGGGCACAGATACGCAGTATTTT.

This clonotype has more than one count but fewer than ten. The V call is TRBV13, the J call TRBJ1-1; D gene ambiguous. V shed 8 bases and J shed 8 bases, with 18 bases lying between them. This CDR3 is built from 13 residues. From germline, CDR1 is PRHDT and CDR2 FYEKMQ (reference sequence). The CDR3 sequence is CASLQPPEREAFF. The CDR3 DNA reads as TGTGCCAGCCTCCAACCCCCAGAACGGGAAGCTTTCTTT.

V usage is TRBV5-1 and J usage is TRBJ2-1; 9 nucleotides match TRBD2. The CDR3 is 19 amino acids. The J segment lost 0 bases and the V segment lost 3 bases, leaving 13 bases of the junction unmatched. Germline V CDR1 and CDR2: SGHRS, YFSETQ. This CDR3 is CASSWALSGRYYSYNEQFF. For the CDR3, the DNA is TGCGCCAGCAGCTGGGCCCTCAGCGGGAGGTATTACTCCTACAATGAGCAGTTCTTC.

In this sample, this clonotype turned up a few times. The V gene is TRBV4-1, the J gene TRBJ1-2; 8 bases align to TRBD1. The V segment lost 3 bases and the J segment 7 bases; nucleotides outside the gene matches: 10. The V gene's germline CDR1 is MGHRA and CDR2 YSYEKL. The CDR3 runs 15 residues. The CDR3 loop is CASSHLMWTGSGYTF. The DNA for the CDR3 is TGCGCCAGCAGCCACCTCATGTGGACAGGGAGTGGCTACACCTTC.

This clonotype has only a few counts. The chain has TRBV24-1 and TRBJ1-5, with D perhaps matching TRBD1 (5 bases). The length of the CDR3 is 17 residues. V dropped 0 bases and J dropped 1 base, with 12 bases sitting between them. Germline CDR1 and CDR2: KGHDR and SFDVKD. The chain's CDR3 is CATSDLMGWGSNQPQHF. The CDR3 nucleotides read TGTGCCACCAGTGATTTGATGGGGTGGGGCAGCAATCAGCCCCAGCATTTT.